This TCR beta chain was identified during a study of ipilimumab plus nivolumab after autologous stem cell transplantation. The germline V gene encodes CDR1 MNHEY and CDR2 SVGAGI. The CDR3 consists of 13 residues. V was clipped by 6 bases and J by 3 bases, with 12 bases between them. Sequencing was performed with immunoSEQ multiplex PCR; in TCRdb, only in-frame clones are kept and a portion is missing. The data hold about 9,200 clones, with 60% to 75% observed a single time. The source was PBMCs, collected in a trial of ipilimumab plus nivolumab as post-transplant consolidation. This clonotype was sampled from a female donor with multiple myeloma. This chain connects TRBV6-5 to TRBJ2-7; D is perhaps TRBD1 or TRBD2 (5 bases each). The CDR3 spells CASRSPGRYEQYF. The CDR3 DNA reads as TGTGCCAGCAGAAGCCCGGGACGCTACGAGCAGTACTTC.